A selection of T cell receptor beta chains follows, all from one sample in a study of T cell clonotyping in hematopoietic cell transplantation. Produced via immunoSEQ multiplex PCR; TCRdb's table is partial and in-frame only. The sample yields about 7,500 clones, over 85% seen once. This material consisted of PBMCs, taken 180 days after allogeneic stem cell transplant. These receptors were taken from a female patient aged 45 to 65 who had an allogeneic stem cell transplant from an unrelated donor, so the T cells may come from the graft donor. Some clones in this sample may be carry-over from other donors' samples. CDR3s include the opening cysteine and the closing phenylalanine or tryptophan. D genes are given only for firm matches. Clone sizes are given selectively: once, few, many, or a class where the clone is expanded.

CDR3 length: 15; D gene: NA; clone size: NA; J gene: TRBJ2-6; V gene: TRBV6-1; CDR3 DNA: TGTGCCAGCAGCCCACGGAGTACTGGGGCCAACGTCCTGACTTTT; CDR3 protein: CASSPRSTGANVLTF
CDR3 length: 14; D gene: NA; clone size: NA; J gene: TRBJ2-2; V gene: TRBV18; CDR3 DNA: TGTGCCAGCTCACCCAGAGCGAACACCGGGGAGCTGTTTTTT; CDR3 protein: CASSPRANTGELFF
CDR3 length: 14; D gene: NA; clone size: NA; J gene: TRBJ1-4; V gene: TRBV2; CDR3 DNA: TGTGCCAGCAGTGACCGGGTAACCCGGGAAAAACTGTTTTTT; CDR3 protein: CASSDRVTREKLFF
CDR3 length: 14; D gene: NA; clone size: NA; J gene: TRBJ2-1; V gene: TRBV18; CDR3 DNA: TGTGCCAGCTCCCAACAAAGCGGTTACAATGAGCAGTTCTTC; CDR3 protein: CASSQQSGYNEQFF
CDR3 length: 15; D gene: TRBD2; clone size: once; J gene: TRBJ2-1; V gene: TRBV5-8; CDR3 DNA: TGTGCCAGCAGTTTGGGACTAGCGGTCTACAATGAGCAGTTCTTC; CDR3 protein: CASSLGLAVYNEQFF
CDR3 length: 16; D gene: NA; clone size: NA; J gene: TRBJ1-2; V gene: TRBV7-2; CDR3 DNA: TGTGCCAGCAGCCTCGCGGTGGGACAATGGTTTTATGGCTACACCTTC; CDR3 protein: CASSLAVGQWFYGYTF
CDR3 length: 16; D gene: TRBD2; clone size: NA; J gene: TRBJ2-1; V gene: TRBV5-1; CDR3 DNA: TGCGCCAGCAGCCGGGGCACTAGCGGGAGGGCGGATGAGCAGTTCTTC; CDR3 protein: CASSRGTSGRADEQFF
CDR3 length: 13; D gene: NA; clone size: once; J gene: TRBJ1-1; V gene: TRBV2; CDR3 DNA: TGTGCCAGCAGTGAAATGGGGAACACTGAAGCTTTCTTT; CDR3 protein: CASSEMGNTEAFF
CDR3 length: 12; D gene: TRBD2; clone size: NA; J gene: TRBJ2-2; V gene: TRBV2; CDR3 DNA: TGTGCCAGCAGGGTAGCGGGGGACCAGCTGTTTTTT; CDR3 protein: CASRVAGDQLFF
CDR3 length: 15; D gene: NA; clone size: NA; J gene: TRBJ2-5; V gene: TRBV7-9; CDR3 DNA: TGTGCCAGCAGCCAATATAGGGGGGGAGGAGAGACCCAGTACTTC; CDR3 protein: CASSQYRGGGETQYF
CDR3 length: 18; D gene: TRBD2; clone size: NA; J gene: TRBJ2-2; V gene: TRBV5-1; CDR3 DNA: TGCGCCAGCAGCTACCTCGCGGGAGTGGGTCCTGGCACCGGGGAGCTGTTTTTT; CDR3 protein: CASSYLAGVGPGTGELFF
CDR3 length: 14; D gene: TRBD2; clone size: NA; J gene: TRBJ2-3; V gene: TRBV6-1; CDR3 DNA: TGTGCCAGCAGTGGCGGGAGGGCCACAGATACGCAGTATTTT; CDR3 protein: CASSGGRATDTQYF
CDR3 length: 14; D gene: NA; clone size: NA; J gene: TRBJ2-3; V gene: TRBV15; CDR3 DNA: TGTGCCACCAGCAGGACGACAGGACCAGATACGCAGTATTTT; CDR3 protein: CATSRTTGPDTQYF
CDR3 length: 15; D gene: NA; clone size: NA; J gene: TRBJ1-1; V gene: TRBV5-1; CDR3 DNA: TGCGCCAGCAGCTTGGATGGGGGGCCGACCACTGAAGCTTTCTTT; CDR3 protein: CASSLDGGPTTEAFF
CDR3 length: 11; D gene: NA; clone size: NA; J gene: TRBJ2-3; V gene: TRBV20-1; CDR3 DNA: TGCAGTGCTCCTCTCCCAGATACGCAGTATTTT; CDR3 protein: CSAPLPDTQYF
CDR3 length: 12; D gene: NA; clone size: NA; J gene: TRBJ1-2; V gene: TRBV7-9; CDR3 DNA: TGTGCCAGCAGCTTAGAAGGCGCCCGGGACACCTTC; CDR3 protein: CASSLEGARDTF
CDR3 length: 14; D gene: NA; clone size: NA; J gene: TRBJ1-3; V gene: TRBV28; CDR3 DNA: TGTGCCAGCAGTCTCCGCTCCCCTGGAAACACCATATATTTT; CDR3 protein: CASSLRSPGNTIYF
CDR3 length: 13; D gene: NA; clone size: NA; J gene: TRBJ1-2; V gene: TRBV19; CDR3 DNA: TGTGCCAGTAGTCGGCTCCGGGGGTATGGCTACACCTTC; CDR3 protein: CASSRLRGYGYTF
CDR3 length: 15; D gene: TRBD2; clone size: NA; J gene: TRBJ2-7; V gene: TRBV6-6; CDR3 DNA: TGTGCCAGCAGTTTACTAGCGGGGAGCTCCTACGAGCAGTACTTC; CDR3 protein: CASSLLAGSSYEQYF
CDR3 length: 13; D gene: NA; clone size: NA; J gene: TRBJ1-1; V gene: TRBV19; CDR3 DNA: TGTGCCAGTAAATGGGACACTTACACTGAAGCTTTCTTT; CDR3 protein: CASKWDTYTEAFF
CDR3 length: 15; D gene: TRBD1; clone size: NA; J gene: TRBJ1-1; V gene: TRBV5-5; CDR3 DNA: TGTGCCAGCAGCTCCCAGGGGACAGCCAACACTGAAGCTTTCTTT; CDR3 protein: CASSSQGTANTEAFF
CDR3 length: 15; D gene: NA; clone size: NA; J gene: TRBJ1-2; V gene: TRBV5-1; CDR3 DNA: TGCGCCAGCAGCTTGGTCTCCGGGGGTAACTATGGCTACACCTTC; CDR3 protein: CASSLVSGGNYGYTF
CDR3 length: 13; D gene: NA; clone size: NA; J gene: TRBJ2-3; V gene: TRBV10-1; CDR3 DNA: TGCGCCACCACCCAAAATCTTGGGGATACGCAGTATTTT; CDR3 protein: CATTQNLGDTQYF
CDR3 length: 12; D gene: NA; clone size: NA; J gene: TRBJ1-2; V gene: TRBV27; CDR3 DNA: TGTGCCAGCAGTTTCACGGGCGATGGCTACACCTTC; CDR3 protein: CASSFTGDGYTF
CDR3 length: 15; D gene: TRBD1; clone size: NA; J gene: TRBJ1-5; V gene: TRBV19; CDR3 DNA: TGTGCCAGTAGTGCCACGACAGGGGTCGATCAGCCCCAGCATTTT; CDR3 protein: CASSATTGVDQPQHF
CDR3 length: 14; D gene: NA; clone size: NA; J gene: TRBJ1-5; V gene: TRBV6-5; CDR3 DNA: TGTGCCAGCATGCGAACAGGGTCTAATCAGCCCCAGCATTTT; CDR3 protein: CASMRTGSNQPQHF
CDR3 length: 16; D gene: TRBD1; clone size: few; J gene: TRBJ2-2; V gene: TRBV25-1; CDR3 DNA: TGTGCCAGCAGTGATCGGGACAGGGTTGGAACCGGGGAGCTGTTTTTT; CDR3 protein: CASSDRDRVGTGELFF
CDR3 length: 12; D gene: NA; clone size: NA; J gene: TRBJ1-1; V gene: TRBV30; CDR3 DNA: TGTGCCTTTGGGCAGGCTCGCACTGAAGCTTTCTTT; CDR3 protein: CAFGQARTEAFF
CDR3 length: 15; D gene: TRBD1; clone size: NA; J gene: TRBJ1-2; V gene: TRBV14; CDR3 DNA: TGTGCCAGCAGCCAAGGAGGGACAGGCACTTATGGCTACACCTTC; CDR3 protein: CASSQGGTGTYGYTF
CDR3 length: 14; D gene: NA; clone size: NA; J gene: TRBJ1-1; V gene: TRBV14; CDR3 DNA: TGTGCCAGCAGCCAACGCCTGGGTGTCACTGAAGCTTTCTTT; CDR3 protein: CASSQRLGVTEAFF
CDR3 length: 15; D gene: NA; clone size: once; J gene: TRBJ1-5; V gene: TRBV6-6; CDR3 DNA: TGTGCCAGCAGTTACTTGGGGAGGAGGGATCAGCCCCAGCATTTT; CDR3 protein: CASSYLGRRDQPQHF
CDR3 length: 15; D gene: NA; clone size: NA; J gene: TRBJ2-6; V gene: TRBV5-1; CDR3 DNA: TGCGCCAGCAGCACGGGGGCCTCTGGGGCCAACGTCCTGACTTTC; CDR3 protein: CASSTGASGANVLTF
CDR3 length: 16; D gene: NA; clone size: NA; J gene: TRBJ2-1; V gene: TRBV14; CDR3 DNA: TGTGCCAGCAGCCAAGATCCTGGAGGCTCCTACAATGAGCAGTTCTTC; CDR3 protein: CASSQDPGGSYNEQFF